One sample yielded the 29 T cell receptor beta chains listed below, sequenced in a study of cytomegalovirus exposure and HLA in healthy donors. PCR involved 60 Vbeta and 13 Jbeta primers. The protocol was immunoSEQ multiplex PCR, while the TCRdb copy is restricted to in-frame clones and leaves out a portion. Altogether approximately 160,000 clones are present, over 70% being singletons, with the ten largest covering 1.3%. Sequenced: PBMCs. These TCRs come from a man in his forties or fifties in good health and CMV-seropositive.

The CDR3 here is CASTGGQNSNQPQHF. CDR3 nucleotide sequence: TGTGCCAGCACGGGCGGACAGAATAGCAATCAGCCCCAGCATTTT. The rearrangement uses TRBV2 and TRBJ1-5; D is possibly TRBD1 (6 bases). The CDR3 extends over 15 amino acids. Trimming pared 7 bases from V and 0 bases from J, leaving 13 bases between. Germline loops: CDR1 SNHLY, CDR2 FYNNEI.

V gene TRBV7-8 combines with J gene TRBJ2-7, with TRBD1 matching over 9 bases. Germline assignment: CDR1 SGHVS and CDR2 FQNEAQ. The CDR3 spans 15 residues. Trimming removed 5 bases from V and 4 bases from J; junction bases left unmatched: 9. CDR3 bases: TGTGCCAGCAGCCCGTATCGGGACAGGGTTTACGAGCAGTACTTC. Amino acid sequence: CASSPYRDRVYEQYF. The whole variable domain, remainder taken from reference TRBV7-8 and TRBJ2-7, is GAGVSQSPRYKVAKRGQDVALRCDPISGHVSLFWYQQALGQGPEFLTYFQNEAQLDKSGLPSDRFFAERPEGSVSTLKIQRTQQEDSAVYLCASSPYRDRVYEQYFGPGTRLTVT.

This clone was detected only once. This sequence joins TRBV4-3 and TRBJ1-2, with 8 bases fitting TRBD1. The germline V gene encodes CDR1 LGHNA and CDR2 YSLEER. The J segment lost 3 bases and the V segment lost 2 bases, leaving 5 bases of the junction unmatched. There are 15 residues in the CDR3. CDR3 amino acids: CASSQLSTGDYGYTF. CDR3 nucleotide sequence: TGCGCCAGCAGCCAACTTTCGACAGGGGACTATGGCTACACCTTC.

This CDR3 is CASSSYGQNNQPQHF. CDR3 sequence (DNA): TGTGCCAGCAGCTCCTATGGACAGAACAATCAGCCCCAGCATTTT. The chain joins TRBV7-2 to TRBJ1-5, with D tentatively TRBD1 (6 bases). The CDR3 has 15 residues. Germline CDR1 reads SGHTA; CDR2 reads FQGNSA. Trimming shortened V by 4 bases and J by 3 bases, and 13 bases separated the two germline ends.

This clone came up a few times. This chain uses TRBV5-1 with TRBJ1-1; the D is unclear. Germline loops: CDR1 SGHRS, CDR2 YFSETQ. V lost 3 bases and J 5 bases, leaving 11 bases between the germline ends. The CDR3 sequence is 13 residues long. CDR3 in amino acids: CASSSPEGTEAFF. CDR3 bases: TGCGCCAGCAGCTCCCCGGAGGGTACTGAAGCTTTCTTT.

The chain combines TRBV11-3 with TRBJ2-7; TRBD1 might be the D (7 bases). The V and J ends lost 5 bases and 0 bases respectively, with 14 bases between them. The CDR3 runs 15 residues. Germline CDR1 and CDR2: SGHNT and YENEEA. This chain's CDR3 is CASSQGGDSSYEQYF. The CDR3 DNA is TGTGCCAGCAGCCAGGGCGGGGACAGCTCCTACGAGCAGTACTTC.

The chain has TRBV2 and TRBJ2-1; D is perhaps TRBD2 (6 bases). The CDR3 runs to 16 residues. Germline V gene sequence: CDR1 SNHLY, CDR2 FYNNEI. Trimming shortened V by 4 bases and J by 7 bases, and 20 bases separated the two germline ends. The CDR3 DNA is TGTGCCAGCAGTGCCCTGGCCCTAGCGTCTACTAATGAGCAGTTCTTC. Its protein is CASSALALASTNEQFF.

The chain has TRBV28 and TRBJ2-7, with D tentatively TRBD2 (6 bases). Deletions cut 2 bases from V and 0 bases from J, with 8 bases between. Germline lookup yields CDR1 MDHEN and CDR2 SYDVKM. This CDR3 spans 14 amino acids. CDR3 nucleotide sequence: TGTGCCAGCAGTTTAAGCGGGCACTCCTACGAGCAGTACTTC. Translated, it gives CASSLSGHSYEQYF.

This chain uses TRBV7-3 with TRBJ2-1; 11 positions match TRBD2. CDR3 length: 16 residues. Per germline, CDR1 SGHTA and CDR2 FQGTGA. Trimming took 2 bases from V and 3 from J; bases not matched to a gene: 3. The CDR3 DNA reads TGTGCCAGCAGCTTAGCCGGGACTAGCGGCTACAATGAGCAGTTCTTC. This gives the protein CASSLAGTSGYNEQFF. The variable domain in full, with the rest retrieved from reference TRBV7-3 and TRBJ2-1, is GAGVSQTPSNKVTEKGKYVELRCDPISGHTALYWYRQSLGQGPEFLIYFQGTGAADDSGLPNDRFFAVRPEGSVSTLKIQRTERGDSAVYLCASSLAGTSGYNEQFFGPGTRLTVL.

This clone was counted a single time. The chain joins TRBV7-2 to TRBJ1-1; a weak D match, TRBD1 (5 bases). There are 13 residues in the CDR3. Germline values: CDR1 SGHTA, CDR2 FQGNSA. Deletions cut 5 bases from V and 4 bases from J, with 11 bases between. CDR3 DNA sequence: TGTGCCAGCAGCACCCGACAGAGCACTGAAGCTTTCTTT. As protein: CASSTRQSTEAFF.

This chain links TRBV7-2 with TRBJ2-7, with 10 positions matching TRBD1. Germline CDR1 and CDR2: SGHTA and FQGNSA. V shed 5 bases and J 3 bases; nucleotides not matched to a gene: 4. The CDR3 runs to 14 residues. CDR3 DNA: TGTGCCAGCAGCCTCAGGACAGGGGGCTACGAGCAGTACTTC. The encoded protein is CASSLRTGGYEQYF.

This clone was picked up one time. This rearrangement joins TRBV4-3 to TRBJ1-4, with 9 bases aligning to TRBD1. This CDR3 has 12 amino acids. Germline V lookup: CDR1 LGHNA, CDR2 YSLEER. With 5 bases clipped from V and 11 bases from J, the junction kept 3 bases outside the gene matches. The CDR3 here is CASSSQGAKLFF. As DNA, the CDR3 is TGCGCCAGCAGCTCACAGGGGGCCAAACTGTTTTTT.

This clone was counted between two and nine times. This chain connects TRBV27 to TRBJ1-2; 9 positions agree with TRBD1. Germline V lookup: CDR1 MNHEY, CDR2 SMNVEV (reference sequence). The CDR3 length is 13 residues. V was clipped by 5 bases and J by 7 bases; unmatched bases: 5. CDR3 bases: TGTGCCAGCAGTAAGGGACAGGGTGGTGGCTACACCTTC. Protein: CASSKGQGGGYTF.

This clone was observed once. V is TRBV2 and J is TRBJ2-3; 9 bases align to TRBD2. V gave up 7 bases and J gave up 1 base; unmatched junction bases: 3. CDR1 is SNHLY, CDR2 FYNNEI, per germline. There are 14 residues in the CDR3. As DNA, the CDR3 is TGTGCCAGCATAGCGGGGGCCGGCACAGATACGCAGTATTTT. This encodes CASIAGAGTDTQYF.

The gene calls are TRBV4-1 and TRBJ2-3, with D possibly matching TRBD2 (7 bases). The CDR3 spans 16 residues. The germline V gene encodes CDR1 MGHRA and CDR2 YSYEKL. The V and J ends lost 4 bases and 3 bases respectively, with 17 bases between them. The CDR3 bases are TGCGCCAGCAGCCGGGGGCACGGGAGGAGTACAGATACGCAGTATTTT. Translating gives CASSRGHGRSTDTQYF.

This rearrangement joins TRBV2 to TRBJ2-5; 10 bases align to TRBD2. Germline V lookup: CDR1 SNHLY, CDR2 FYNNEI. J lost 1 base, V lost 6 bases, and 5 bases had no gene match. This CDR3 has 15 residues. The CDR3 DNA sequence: TGTGCCAGCAGCGCATGGACTAGCGGCCAAGAGACCCAGTACTTC. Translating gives CASSAWTSGQETQYF.

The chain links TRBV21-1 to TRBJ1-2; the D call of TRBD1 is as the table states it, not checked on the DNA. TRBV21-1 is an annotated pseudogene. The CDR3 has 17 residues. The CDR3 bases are TGTGCCAGCAGCAGGAAGGGACAGGGTCATGGCGACTATGGCTACACCTTC. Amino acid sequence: CASSRKGQGHGDYGYTF.

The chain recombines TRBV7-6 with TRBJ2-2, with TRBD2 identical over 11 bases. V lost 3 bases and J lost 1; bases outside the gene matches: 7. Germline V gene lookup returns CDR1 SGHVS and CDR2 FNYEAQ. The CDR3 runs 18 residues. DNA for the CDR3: TGTGCCAGCAGCTTTACCGGGACTAGCGGCCAGAACACCGGGGAGCTGTTTTTT. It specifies CASSFTGTSGQNTGELFF.

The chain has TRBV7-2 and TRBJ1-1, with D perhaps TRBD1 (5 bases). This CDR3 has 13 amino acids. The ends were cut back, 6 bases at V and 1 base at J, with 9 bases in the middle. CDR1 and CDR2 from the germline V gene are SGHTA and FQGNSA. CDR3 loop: CASRAGGNTEAFF. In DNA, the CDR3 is TGTGCCAGCAGGGCGGGGGGGAACACTGAAGCTTTCTTT.

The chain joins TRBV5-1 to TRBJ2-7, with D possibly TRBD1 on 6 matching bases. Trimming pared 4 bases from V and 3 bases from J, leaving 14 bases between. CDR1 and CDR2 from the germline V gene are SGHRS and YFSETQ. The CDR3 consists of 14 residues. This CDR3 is CASSEQGFGYEQYF. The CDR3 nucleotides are TGCGCCAGCAGCGAACAGGGCTTCGGCTACGAGCAGTACTTC.

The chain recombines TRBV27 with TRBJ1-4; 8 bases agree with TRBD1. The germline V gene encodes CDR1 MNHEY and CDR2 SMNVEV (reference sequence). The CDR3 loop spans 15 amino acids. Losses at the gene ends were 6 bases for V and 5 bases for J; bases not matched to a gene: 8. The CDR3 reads CASRLTGGSNEKLFF. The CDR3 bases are TGTGCCAGCAGACTAACAGGGGGTTCGAATGAAAAACTGTTTTTT.

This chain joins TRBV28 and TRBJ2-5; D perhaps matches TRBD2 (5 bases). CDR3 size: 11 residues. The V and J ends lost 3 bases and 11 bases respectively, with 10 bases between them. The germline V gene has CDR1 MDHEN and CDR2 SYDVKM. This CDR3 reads CASSLTGEQYF. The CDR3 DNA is TGTGCCAGCAGTTTGACCGGGGAGCAGTACTTC.

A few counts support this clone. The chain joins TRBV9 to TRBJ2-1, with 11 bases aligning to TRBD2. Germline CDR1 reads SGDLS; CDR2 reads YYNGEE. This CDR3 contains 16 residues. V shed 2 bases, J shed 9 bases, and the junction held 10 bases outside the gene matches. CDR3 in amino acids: CASSVAPSGRYGEQFF. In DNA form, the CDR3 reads TGTGCCAGCAGCGTCGCACCTAGCGGGAGGTACGGTGAGCAGTTCTTC.

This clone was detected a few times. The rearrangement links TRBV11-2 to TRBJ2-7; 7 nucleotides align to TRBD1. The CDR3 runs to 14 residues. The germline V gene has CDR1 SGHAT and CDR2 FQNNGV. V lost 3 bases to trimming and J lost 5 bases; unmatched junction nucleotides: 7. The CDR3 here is CASSLTGQADEQYF. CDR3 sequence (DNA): TGTGCCAGCAGCTTGACAGGGCAGGCAGACGAGCAGTACTTC.

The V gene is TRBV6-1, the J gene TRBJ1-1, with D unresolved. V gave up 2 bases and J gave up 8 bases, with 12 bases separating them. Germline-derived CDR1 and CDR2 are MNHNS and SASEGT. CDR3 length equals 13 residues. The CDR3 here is CASSESRGLEAFF. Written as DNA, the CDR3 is TGTGCCAGCAGTGAAAGCAGAGGGTTAGAAGCTTTCTTT.

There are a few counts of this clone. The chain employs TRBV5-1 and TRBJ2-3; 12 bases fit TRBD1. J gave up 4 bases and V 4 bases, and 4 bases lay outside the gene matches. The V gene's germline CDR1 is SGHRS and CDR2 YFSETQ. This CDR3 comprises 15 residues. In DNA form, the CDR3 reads TGCGCCAGCAGCCCCGGGACAGGGGGCCCAGATACGCAGTATTTT. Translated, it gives CASSPGTGGPDTQYF.

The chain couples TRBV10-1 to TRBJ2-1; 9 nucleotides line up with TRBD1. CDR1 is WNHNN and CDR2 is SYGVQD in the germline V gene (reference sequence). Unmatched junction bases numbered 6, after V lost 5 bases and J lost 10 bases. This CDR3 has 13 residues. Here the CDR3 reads CASSRTGEGEQFF. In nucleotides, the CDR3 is TGCGCCAGCAGTCGGACAGGGGAAGGGGAGCAGTTCTTC.

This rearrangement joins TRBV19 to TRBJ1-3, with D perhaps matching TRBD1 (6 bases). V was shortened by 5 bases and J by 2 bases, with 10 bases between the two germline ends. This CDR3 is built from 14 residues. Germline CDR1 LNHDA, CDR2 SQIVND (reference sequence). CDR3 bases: TGTGCCAGTAGTTTCCGGACAGCTGGAAACACCATATATTTT. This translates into CASSFRTAGNTIYF. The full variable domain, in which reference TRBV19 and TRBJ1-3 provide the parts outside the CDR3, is DGGITQSPKYLFRKEGQNVTLSCEQNLNHDAMYWYRQDPGQGLRLIYYSQIVNDFQKGDIAEGYSVSREKKESFPLTVTSAQKNPTAFYLCASSFRTAGNTIYFGEGSWLTVV.

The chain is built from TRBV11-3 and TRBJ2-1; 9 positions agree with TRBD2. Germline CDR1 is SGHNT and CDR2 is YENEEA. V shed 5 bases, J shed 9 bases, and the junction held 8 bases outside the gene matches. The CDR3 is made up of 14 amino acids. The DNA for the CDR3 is TGTGCCAGCAGCGGGGCTAGCGGGGCGGGTGAGCAGTTCTTC. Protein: CASSGASGAGEQFF.